This T cell receptor beta chain was recovered during a study of shared clonotypes between healthy human individuals. Whole-study findings and limits: Richness estimates generally favored naive over memory subsets.

Researchers divided each subset's genomic DNA evenly across several immunoSEQ plates. Measured with immunoSEQ multiplex PCR; TCRdb has only the in-frame clones, and not every one. The sample contains a few hundred thousand clones, roughly 70% of which appear only once. Germline loops: CDR1 SGHRS, CDR2 YFSETQ. This CDR3 is 14 amino acids long. Trimming stripped 0 bases from V and 5 bases from J, with 12 bases between. CD45RA-negative memory and CD45RA+ naive subsets were split from the CD4+ cells. About this clone itself: What it binds is not known.

The clonotype was recovered from a man aged 30-40 years in good health. Material for sequencing was memory CD4+ T cells sorted from blood. Documented subset: CD45RA-negative fraction. This rearrangement joins TRBV5-1 to TRBJ2-7; D is unresolved. CDR3 DNA sequence: TGCGCCAGCAGCTTGGAGGAAGGGAACGACGAGCAGTACTTC. Its protein is CASSLEEGNDEQYF.